This is a list of T cell receptor beta chains from one sample in a study of quantifying T cell responses using KT2 cells. TCRdb redid the calling of the UMI-ligation and nested PCR reads with MiXCR, one entry per CDR3 protein. In the table there are over 25,000 distinct CDR3 sequences, around 10% of which are singletons. The sequenced sample was PBMCs spiked with cells of the T cell clone KT2. Receptors originate from a human donor. CDR3s include the opening cysteine and the closing phenylalanine or tryptophan. The D gene is left open where the match is weak. The listing skips clone size in some rows; elsewhere it reads once, few, many or a size class.

>TRBV6-5|many|-|14|TRBJ2-1
TGTGCCAGCAGTAAACAGGGTGCGTTGAATGAGCAGTTCTTC
CASSKQGALNEQFF
>TRBV6-4|medium-sized|-|13|TRBJ1-1
TGTGCCAGCAGTCAAGGGAACGGGGCTGAAGCTTTCTTT
CASSQGNGAEAFF
>TRBV27|many|-|14|TRBJ2-3
TGTGCCAGCAGTTTATCGGCAGGGGCGGATACGCAGTATTTT
CASSLSAGADTQYF
>TRBV4-2|-|-|15|TRBJ2-1
TGTGCCAGCAGCCAAGGGGGGGCCGAAGTGAATGAGCAGTTCTTC
CASSQGGAEVNEQFF
>TRBV28|many|TRBD2|19|TRBJ2-3
TGTGCCAGCAGTTTATTTGGTTGGCTTAAGACTAGCGGCACAGATACGCAGTATTTT
CASSLFGWLKTSGTDTQYF
>TRBV14|-|-|15|TRBJ2-3
TGTGCCAGCAGCCGCGGGGTAGGGGCCGCTAATACGCAGTATTTT
CASSRGVGAANTQYF
>TRBV13|many|TRBD2|19|TRBJ2-1
TGTGCCAGCAGCTTAGAAGGGACTAGCGGGAGTTGGTCCTACAATGAGCAGTTCTTC
CASSLEGTSGSWSYNEQFF
>TRBV29-1|few|-|14|TRBJ2-7
TGCAGCGCTATGACAGTGTATAAGGAAAACGAGCAGTACTTC
CSAMTVYKENEQYF
>TRBV7-8|-|-|12|TRBJ2-5
TGTGCCAGCAGCTTAGATGTTGGGGGTTCCTTTTTC
CASSLDVGGSFF
>TRBV10-3|-|TRBD2|16|TRBJ2-1
TGTGCCATCAGTGAGGGTGAGGCGGGGGGACCAAATGAGCAGTTCTTC
CAISEGEAGGPNEQFF
>TRBV14|many|-|15|TRBJ2-5
TGTGCCAGCAGCCTCTATGGCGGCCGGGGAGAGACCCAGTACTTC
CASSLYGGRGETQYF
>TRBV6-1|-|-|16|TRBJ2-2
TGTGCCAGCAGTGGCCCGGGACACCCGAACACCGGGGAGCTGTTTTTT
CASSGPGHPNTGELFF
>TRBV18|-|-|15|TRBJ1-1
TGTGCCAGCTCACACGGAGGTGGAGGAGGGACTGAAGCTTTCTTT
CASSHGGGGGTEAFF
>TRBV9|many|-|15|TRBJ1-1
TGTGCCAGCAGCCCTCGGGGGGACCGGAACACTGAAGCTTTCTTT
CASSPRGDRNTEAFF
>TRBV19|many|TRBD2|15|TRBJ2-1
TGTGCCAGTAGTATGTGGCGGGAGACATACAATGAGCAGTTCTTC
CASSMWRETYNEQFF
>TRBV5-6|-|-|18|TRBJ1-3
TGTGCCAGCAGCTTTTGGTCGGCGCGGATCTACTCTGGAAACACCATATATTTT
CASSFWSARIYSGNTIYF
>TRBV7-2|many|-|14|TRBJ2-3
TGTGCCAGCAGTCTAGCTCAAGGGGTGGATACGCAGTATTTT
CASSLAQGVDTQYF
>TRBV5-4|many|-|15|TRBJ2-1
TGTGCCAGCAGCTTGGTACAGGCCCGCTACAATGAGCAGTTCTTC
CASSLVQARYNEQFF
>TRBV2|few|-|14|TRBJ2-1
TGTGCCAGCAGTGGCCCCGGGTCCTACAATGAGCAGTTCTTC
CASSGPGSYNEQFF
>TRBV30|many|TRBD1|16|TRBJ1-5
TGTGCCTGGAGTGTCGGGACAGGGGGCGCGGATCAGCCCCAGCATTTT
CAWSVGTGGADQPQHF
>TRBV7-9|many|-|14|TRBJ2-3
TGTGCCAGCAGCGTAGCACAGAGCACAGATACGCAGTATTTT
CASSVAQSTDTQYF
>TRBV30|few|-|15|TRBJ2-3
TGTGCCTGGAGTCACGGGACACTAGCCACAGATACGCAGTATTTT
CAWSHGTLATDTQYF
>TRBV6-2/TRBV6-3|-|-|13|TRBJ2-5
TGTGCCAGCAGTTACGAGGCTCAAGAGACCCAGTACTTC
CASSYEAQETQYF
>TRBV2|-|-|13|TRBJ2-5
TGTGCCAGCTCCCGGCAAAGACAAGAGACCCAGTACTTC
CASSRQRQETQYF
>TRBV12-3/TRBV12-4|few|-|19|TRBJ2-4
TGTGCCAGCAACTACGGTGGTCGTGGGGGCGCCGGGGCCAAAAACATTCAGTACTTC
CASNYGGRGGAGAKNIQYF
>TRBV9|-|-|15|TRBJ2-1
TGTGCCAGCAGCGTACTGGGTCTAAACTACAATGAGCAGTTCTTC
CASSVLGLNYNEQFF
>TRBV5-6|many|-|14|TRBJ2-7
TGTGCCAGCAGCTCACCCTCCTGGTCCTACGAGCAGTACTTC
CASSSPSWSYEQYF
>TRBV24-1|many|TRBD2|15|TRBJ2-5
TGTGCCACCAGTGAATTGACTAGCGGAGTAGAGACCCAGTACTTC
CATSELTSGVETQYF
>TRBV29-1|many|-|14|TRBJ1-1
TGCAGCGTTGAAGATCGACGTTTCAACACTGAAGCTTTCTTT
CSVEDRRFNTEAFF
>TRBV29-1|many|-|13|TRBJ2-1
TGCAGCGTTGAACGAGGACAGATCAATGAGCAGTTCTTC
CSVERGQINEQFF
>TRBV12-3/TRBV12-4|-|-|15|TRBJ2-3
TGTGCCAGCAGTTCCAGGCAGACTAGCACAGATACGCAGTATTTT
CASSSRQTSTDTQYF
>TRBV6-2/TRBV6-3|few|-|15|TRBJ2-5
TGTGCCAGCAGTTACTCCGGGACGGTGGGTAGGACCCAGTACTTC
CASSYSGTVGRTQYF
>TRBV6-1|few|TRBD1|16|TRBJ2-7
TGTGCCAGCAGTGAAAAGAACAGGGGGAGCTCCTACGAGCAGTACTTC
CASSEKNRGSSYEQYF
>TRBV29-1|few|TRBD2|14|TRBJ2-1
TGCAGCGCCGCCGGGGGGTTGGATAACAATGAGCAGTTCTTC
CSAAGGLDNNEQFF